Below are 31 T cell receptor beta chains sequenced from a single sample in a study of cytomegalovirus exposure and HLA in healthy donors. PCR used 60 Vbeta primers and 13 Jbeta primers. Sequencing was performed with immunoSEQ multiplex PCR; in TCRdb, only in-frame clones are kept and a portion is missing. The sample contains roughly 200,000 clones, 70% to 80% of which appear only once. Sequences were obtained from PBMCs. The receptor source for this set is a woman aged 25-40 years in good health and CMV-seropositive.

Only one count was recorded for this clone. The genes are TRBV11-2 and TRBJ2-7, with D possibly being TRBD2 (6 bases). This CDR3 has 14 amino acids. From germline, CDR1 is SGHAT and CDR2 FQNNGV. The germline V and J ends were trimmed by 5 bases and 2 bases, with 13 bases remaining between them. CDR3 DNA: TGTGCCAGCAGCCTCGGAGGCGGGACCTACGAGCAGTACTTC. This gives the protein CASSLGGGTYEQYF.

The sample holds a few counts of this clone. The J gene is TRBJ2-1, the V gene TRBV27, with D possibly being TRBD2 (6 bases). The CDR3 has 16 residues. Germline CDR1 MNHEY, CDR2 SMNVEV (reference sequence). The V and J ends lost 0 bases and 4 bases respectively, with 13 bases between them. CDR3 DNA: TGTGCCAGCAGTTTATCTTCGGACTACCCTTACAATGAGCAGTTCTTC. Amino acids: CASSLSSDYPYNEQFF.

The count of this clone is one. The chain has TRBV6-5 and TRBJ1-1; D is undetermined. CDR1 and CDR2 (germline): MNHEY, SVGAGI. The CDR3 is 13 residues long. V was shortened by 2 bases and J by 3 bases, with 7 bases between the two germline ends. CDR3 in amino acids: CASSYAGDTEAFF. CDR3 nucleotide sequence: TGTGCCAGCAGTTACGCCGGGGACACTGAAGCTTTCTTT.

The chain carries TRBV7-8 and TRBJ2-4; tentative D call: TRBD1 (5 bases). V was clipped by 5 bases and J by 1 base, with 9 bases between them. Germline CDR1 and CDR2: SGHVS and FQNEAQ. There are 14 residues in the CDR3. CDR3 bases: TGTGCCAGCAGCCAGGGCGGTGCCAAAAACATTCAGTACTTC. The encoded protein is CASSQGGAKNIQYF.

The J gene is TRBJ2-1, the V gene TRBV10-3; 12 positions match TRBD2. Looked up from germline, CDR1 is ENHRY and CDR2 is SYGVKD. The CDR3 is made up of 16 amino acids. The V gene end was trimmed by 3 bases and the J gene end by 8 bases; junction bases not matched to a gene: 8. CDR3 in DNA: TGTGCCATCAGTGAATCTAGCGGGAGGGCCTGGGATGAGCAGTTCTTC. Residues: CAISESSGRAWDEQFF.

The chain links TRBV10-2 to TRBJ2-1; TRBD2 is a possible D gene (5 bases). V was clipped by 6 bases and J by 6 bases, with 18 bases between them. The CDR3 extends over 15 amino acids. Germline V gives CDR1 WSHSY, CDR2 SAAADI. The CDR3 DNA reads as TGCGCCAGCAGGGGAGCGGTCCGGCGGGTCAATGAGCAGTTCTTC. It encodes CASRGAVRRVNEQFF.

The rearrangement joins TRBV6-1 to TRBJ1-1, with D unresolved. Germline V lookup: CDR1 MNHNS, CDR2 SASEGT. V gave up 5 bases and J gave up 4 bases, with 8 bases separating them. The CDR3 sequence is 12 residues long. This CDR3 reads CASSLEITEAFF. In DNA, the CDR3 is TGTGCCAGCAGTCTGGAGATCACTGAAGCTTTCTTT.

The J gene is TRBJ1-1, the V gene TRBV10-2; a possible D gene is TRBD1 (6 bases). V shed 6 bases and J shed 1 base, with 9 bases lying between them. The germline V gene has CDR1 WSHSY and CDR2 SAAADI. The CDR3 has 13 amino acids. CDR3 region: CASSMTGNTEAFF. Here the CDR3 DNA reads TGCGCCAGCAGCATGACAGGGAACACTGAAGCTTTCTTT.

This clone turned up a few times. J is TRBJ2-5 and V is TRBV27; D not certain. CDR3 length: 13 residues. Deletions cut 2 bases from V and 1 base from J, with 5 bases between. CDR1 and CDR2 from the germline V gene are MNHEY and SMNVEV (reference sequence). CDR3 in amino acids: CASSLGPQETQYF. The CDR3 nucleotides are TGTGCCAGCAGTTTAGGCCCCCAAGAGACCCAGTACTTC.

The CDR3 DNA is TGTGCCAGCACCGAGGACAGGGGCTACGAGCAGTACTTC. Translating gives CASTEDRGYEQYF. The chain carries TRBV6-6 and TRBJ2-7, with 9 nucleotides matching TRBD1. The junction had 4 bases not matched to a gene; V was cut back by 7 bases and J by 3 bases. The CDR3 totals 13 residues. Germline V gene lookup returns CDR1 MNHNY and CDR2 SVGAGI (reference sequence).

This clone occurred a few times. The CDR3 bases are TGTGCCAGCAGCCAAGACAGGGAGACAATGAGGCCCCAGCATTTT. Translating gives CASSQDRETMRPQHF. This chain uses TRBV7-2 with TRBJ1-5; 7 nucleotides align to TRBD1. Germline CDR1 SGHTA, CDR2 FQGNSA. The junction had 13 bases not matched to a gene; V was cut back by 5 bases and J by 9 bases. This CDR3 contains 15 residues.

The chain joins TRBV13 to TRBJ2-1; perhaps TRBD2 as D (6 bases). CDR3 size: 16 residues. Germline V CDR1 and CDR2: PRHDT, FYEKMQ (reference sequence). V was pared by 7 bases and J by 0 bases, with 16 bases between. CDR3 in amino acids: CASTDGGSSSYNEQFF. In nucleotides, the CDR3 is TGTGCCAGCACCGATGGGGGGTCTAGCTCCTACAATGAGCAGTTCTTC.

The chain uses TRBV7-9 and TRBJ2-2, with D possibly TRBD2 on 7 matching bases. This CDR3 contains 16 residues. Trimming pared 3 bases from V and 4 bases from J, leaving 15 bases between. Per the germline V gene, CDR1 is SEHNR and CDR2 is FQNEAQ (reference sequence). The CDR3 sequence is CASSFGGPIGTGELFF. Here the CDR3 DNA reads TGTGCCAGCAGCTTCGGGGGGCCCATAGGCACCGGGGAGCTGTTTTTT.

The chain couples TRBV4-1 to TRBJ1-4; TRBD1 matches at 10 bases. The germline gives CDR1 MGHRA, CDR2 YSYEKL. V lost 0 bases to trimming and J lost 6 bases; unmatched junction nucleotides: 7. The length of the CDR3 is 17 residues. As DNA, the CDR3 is TGCGCCAGCAGCCAAGAAAACCCGGGACAGGGGTATGAAAAACTGTTTTTT. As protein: CASSQENPGQGYEKLFF.

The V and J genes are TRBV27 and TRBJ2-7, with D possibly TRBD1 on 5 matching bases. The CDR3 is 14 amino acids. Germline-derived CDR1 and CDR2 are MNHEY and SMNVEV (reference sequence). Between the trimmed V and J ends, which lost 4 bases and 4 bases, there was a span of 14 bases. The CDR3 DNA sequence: TGTGCCAGCAGTTGGGGCGTAACAGGTTACGAGCAGTACTTC. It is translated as CASSWGVTGYEQYF.

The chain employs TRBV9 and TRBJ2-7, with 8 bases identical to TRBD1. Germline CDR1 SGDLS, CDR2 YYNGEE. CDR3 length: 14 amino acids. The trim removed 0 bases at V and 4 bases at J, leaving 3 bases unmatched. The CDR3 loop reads CASSVGTGPYEQYF. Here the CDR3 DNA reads TGTGCCAGCAGCGTAGGGACAGGGCCATACGAGCAGTACTTC.

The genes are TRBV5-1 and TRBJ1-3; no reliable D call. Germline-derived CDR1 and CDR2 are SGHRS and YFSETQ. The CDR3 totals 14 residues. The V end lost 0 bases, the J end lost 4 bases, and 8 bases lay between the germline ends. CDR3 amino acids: CASSLAGLGNTIYF. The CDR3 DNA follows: TGCGCCAGCAGCTTGGCTGGGCTCGGAAACACCATATATTTT.

Written as DNA, the CDR3 is TGTGCCACCAGGCAGGGTATGACTTCACCCCTCCACTTT. Protein product: CATRQGMTSPLHF. V usage is TRBV19 and J usage is TRBJ1-6; D perhaps matches TRBD1 (5 bases). V was clipped by 10 bases and J by 9 bases, with 16 bases between them. CDR1 is LNHDA, CDR2 SQIVND, per germline (reference sequence). The CDR3 covers 13 residues.

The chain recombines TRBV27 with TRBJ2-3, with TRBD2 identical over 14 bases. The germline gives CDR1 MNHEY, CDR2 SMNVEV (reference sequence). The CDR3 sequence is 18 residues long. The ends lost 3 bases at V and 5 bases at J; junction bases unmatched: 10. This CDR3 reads CASSFGTTSGGELDTQYF. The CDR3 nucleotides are TGTGCCAGCAGTTTCGGGACGACTAGCGGGGGGGAGTTAGATACGCAGTATTTT.

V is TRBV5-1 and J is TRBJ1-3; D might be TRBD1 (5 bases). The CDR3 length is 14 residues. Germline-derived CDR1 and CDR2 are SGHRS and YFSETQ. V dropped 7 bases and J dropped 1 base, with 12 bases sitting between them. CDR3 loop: CASRSQGSGNTIYF. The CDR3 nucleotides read TGCGCCAGCCGCTCTCAGGGTTCTGGAAACACCATATATTTT.

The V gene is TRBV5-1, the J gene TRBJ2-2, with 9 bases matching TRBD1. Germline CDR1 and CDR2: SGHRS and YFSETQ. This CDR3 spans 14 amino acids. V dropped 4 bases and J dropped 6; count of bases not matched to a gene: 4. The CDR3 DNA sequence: TGCGCCAGCAGCCGGGACAGGGAGGCCGGGGAGCTGTTTTTT. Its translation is CASSRDREAGELFF.

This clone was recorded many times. CDR3: CASSQDGSGDRNTGELFF. The CDR3 coding sequence is TGCGCCAGCAGCCAAGATGGTTCCGGGGATCGGAACACCGGGGAGCTGTTTTTT. The V gene is TRBV4-3, the J gene TRBJ2-2, with a tentative D call TRBD2 (5 bases). The CDR3 runs 18 residues. V lost 0 bases and J 1 base, leaving 15 bases between the germline ends. Germline CDR1 LGHNA, CDR2 YSLEER.

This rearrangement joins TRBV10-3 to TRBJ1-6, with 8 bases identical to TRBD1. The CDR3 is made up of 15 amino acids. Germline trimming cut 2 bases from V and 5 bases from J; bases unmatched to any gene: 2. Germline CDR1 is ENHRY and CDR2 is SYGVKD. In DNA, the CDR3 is TGTGCCATCAGTGAGAGGGGACAGGATAATTCACCCCTCCACTTT. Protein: CAISERGQDNSPLHF.

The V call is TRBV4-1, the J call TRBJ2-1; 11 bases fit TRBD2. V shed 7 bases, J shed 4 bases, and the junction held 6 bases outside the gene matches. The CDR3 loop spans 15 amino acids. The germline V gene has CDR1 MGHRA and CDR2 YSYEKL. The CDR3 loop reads CASKLAGGDYNEQFF. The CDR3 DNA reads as TGCGCCAGCAAGCTAGCGGGGGGTGATTACAATGAGCAGTTCTTC.

The CDR3 DNA follows: TGTGCCAGTAGCACGGGACAGGGGACCCTCGTTGGTGGCTACACCTTC. This encodes CASSTGQGTLVGGYTF. This chain connects TRBV19 to TRBJ1-2; 10 positions match TRBD1. This CDR3 is 16 amino acids long. The germline V gene has CDR1 LNHDA and CDR2 SQIVND (reference sequence). V was clipped by 6 bases and J by 7 bases; unmatched bases: 14.

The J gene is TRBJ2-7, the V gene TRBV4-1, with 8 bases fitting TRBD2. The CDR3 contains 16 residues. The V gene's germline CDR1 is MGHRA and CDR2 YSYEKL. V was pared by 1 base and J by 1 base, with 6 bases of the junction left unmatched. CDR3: CASSQGAGGRSYEQYF. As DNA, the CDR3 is TGCGCCAGCAGCCAAGGGGCGGGGGGCCGTTCCTACGAGCAGTACTTC.

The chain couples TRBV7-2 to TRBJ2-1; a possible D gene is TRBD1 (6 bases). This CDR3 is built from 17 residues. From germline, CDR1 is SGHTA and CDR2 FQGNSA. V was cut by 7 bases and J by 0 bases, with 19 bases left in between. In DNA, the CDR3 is TGTGCCAGCATTTCAGGGGTTGGGCCGAGCTCCTACAATGAGCAGTTCTTC. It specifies CASISGVGPSSYNEQFF.

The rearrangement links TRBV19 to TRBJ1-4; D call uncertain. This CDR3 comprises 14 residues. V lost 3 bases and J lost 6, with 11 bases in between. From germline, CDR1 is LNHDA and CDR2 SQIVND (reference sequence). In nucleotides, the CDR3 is TGTGCCAGTAGTATCCAGTGGGGAGATGAAAAACTGTTTTTT. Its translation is CASSIQWGDEKLFF.

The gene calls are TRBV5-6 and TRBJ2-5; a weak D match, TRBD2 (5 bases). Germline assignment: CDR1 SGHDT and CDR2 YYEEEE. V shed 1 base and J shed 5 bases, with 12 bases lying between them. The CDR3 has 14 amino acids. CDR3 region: CASSLLLRGETQYF. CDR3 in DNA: TGTGCCAGCAGCTTGCTCCTCCGCGGGGAGACCCAGTACTTC.

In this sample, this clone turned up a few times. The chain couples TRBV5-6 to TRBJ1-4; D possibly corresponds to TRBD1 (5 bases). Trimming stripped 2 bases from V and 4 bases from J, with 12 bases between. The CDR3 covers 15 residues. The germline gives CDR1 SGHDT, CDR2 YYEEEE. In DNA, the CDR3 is TGTGCCAGCAGCTTACGCGCCGGGGGTAATGAAAAACTGTTTTTT. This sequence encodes CASSLRAGGNEKLFF.

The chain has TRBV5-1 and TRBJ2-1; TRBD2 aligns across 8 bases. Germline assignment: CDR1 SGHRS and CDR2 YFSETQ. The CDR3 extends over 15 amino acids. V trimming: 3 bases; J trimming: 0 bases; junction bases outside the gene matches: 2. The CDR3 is CASSSGTSSYNEQFF. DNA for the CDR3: TGCGCCAGCAGCTCCGGGACTAGCTCCTACAATGAGCAGTTCTTC.